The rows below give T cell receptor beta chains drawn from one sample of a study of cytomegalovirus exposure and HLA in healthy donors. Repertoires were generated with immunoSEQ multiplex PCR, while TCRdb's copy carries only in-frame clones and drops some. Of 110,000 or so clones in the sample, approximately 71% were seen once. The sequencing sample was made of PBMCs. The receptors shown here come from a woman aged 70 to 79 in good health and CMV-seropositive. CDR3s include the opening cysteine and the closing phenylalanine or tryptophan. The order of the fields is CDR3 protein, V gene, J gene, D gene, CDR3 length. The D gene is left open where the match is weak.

cdr3_aa: CASSLGLGNTIYF; v_call: TRBV7-9; j_call: TRBJ1-3; d_call: .; cdr3_length: 13
cdr3_aa: CASSQGDSSSYEQYF; v_call: TRBV4-1; j_call: TRBJ2-7; d_call: .; cdr3_length: 15
cdr3_aa: CAWSKRGTRLAGGADTQYF; v_call: TRBV30; j_call: TRBJ2-3; d_call: TRBD2; cdr3_length: 19
cdr3_aa: CASSYGTGAYEQYF; v_call: TRBV6-5; j_call: TRBJ2-7; d_call: TRBD1; cdr3_length: 14
cdr3_aa: CASSPRGLLAGELFF; v_call: TRBV6-1; j_call: TRBJ2-2; d_call: TRBD1; cdr3_length: 15
cdr3_aa: CASSIGALEYGYTF; v_call: TRBV7-9; j_call: TRBJ1-2; d_call: .; cdr3_length: 14
cdr3_aa: CASQGGGVHTEAFF; v_call: TRBV6-1; j_call: TRBJ1-1; d_call: .; cdr3_length: 14
cdr3_aa: CASSRNTGELFF; v_call: TRBV7-2; j_call: TRBJ2-2; d_call: .; cdr3_length: 12
cdr3_aa: CAISDVRDTSYGYTF; v_call: TRBV10-3; j_call: TRBJ1-2; d_call: .; cdr3_length: 15
cdr3_aa: CASSQDWTAYSPLHF; v_call: TRBV4-3; j_call: TRBJ1-6; d_call: .; cdr3_length: 15
cdr3_aa: CASSLARGTLYGYTF; v_call: TRBV5-4; j_call: TRBJ1-2; d_call: .; cdr3_length: 15
cdr3_aa: CAISESVAIYNEQFF; v_call: TRBV10-3; j_call: TRBJ2-1; d_call: .; cdr3_length: 15
cdr3_aa: CSVGGLSNQPQHF; v_call: TRBV29-1; j_call: TRBJ1-5; d_call: .; cdr3_length: 13
cdr3_aa: CASSSGAGTFTQYF; v_call: TRBV5-1; j_call: TRBJ2-5; d_call: .; cdr3_length: 14
cdr3_aa: CASSSGPDTQYF; v_call: TRBV11-3; j_call: TRBJ2-3; d_call: .; cdr3_length: 12
cdr3_aa: CASSLAQPANEKLFF; v_call: TRBV5-4; j_call: TRBJ1-4; d_call: .; cdr3_length: 15
cdr3_aa: CASSVPNSPLHF; v_call: TRBV10-2; j_call: TRBJ1-6; d_call: .; cdr3_length: 12
cdr3_aa: CASSYSIAGRVNEQFF; v_call: TRBV6-5; j_call: TRBJ2-1; d_call: TRBD2; cdr3_length: 16
cdr3_aa: CSVADRASYEQYF; v_call: TRBV29-1; j_call: TRBJ2-7; d_call: TRBD1; cdr3_length: 13
cdr3_aa: CAWSVRGTRAEQYF; v_call: TRBV30; j_call: TRBJ2-5; d_call: .; cdr3_length: 14
cdr3_aa: CASSPPGTSSNEQFF; v_call: TRBV7-2; j_call: TRBJ2-1; d_call: TRBD2; cdr3_length: 15
cdr3_aa: CASRATGGNGYTF; v_call: TRBV7-2; j_call: TRBJ1-2; d_call: .; cdr3_length: 13
cdr3_aa: CASSSATGRSNQPQHF; v_call: TRBV5-6; j_call: TRBJ1-5; d_call: TRBD1; cdr3_length: 16
cdr3_aa: CASSYGTQDFGYTF; v_call: TRBV6-6; j_call: TRBJ1-2; d_call: .; cdr3_length: 14
cdr3_aa: CASSTYRGLTYNEQFF; v_call: TRBV11-2; j_call: TRBJ2-1; d_call: TRBD1; cdr3_length: 16
cdr3_aa: CASSYGGGSVVVTEAFF; v_call: TRBV7-8; j_call: TRBJ1-1; d_call: .; cdr3_length: 17
cdr3_aa: CASTKSSGANQPQHF; v_call: TRBV6-5; j_call: TRBJ1-5; d_call: .; cdr3_length: 15
cdr3_aa: CASRNRGAKNEQFF; v_call: TRBV7-2; j_call: TRBJ2-1; d_call: .; cdr3_length: 14
cdr3_aa: CASSIDDRGYEQYF; v_call: TRBV19; j_call: TRBJ2-7; d_call: TRBD1; cdr3_length: 14
cdr3_aa: CASTFSQGAGGYTF; v_call: TRBV6-5; j_call: TRBJ1-2; d_call: TRBD1; cdr3_length: 14
cdr3_aa: CASSYGTSGGPNEQFF; v_call: TRBV6-5; j_call: TRBJ2-1; d_call: TRBD2; cdr3_length: 16
cdr3_aa: CASRGTAATNEKLFF; v_call: TRBV7-2; j_call: TRBJ1-4; d_call: .; cdr3_length: 15
cdr3_aa: CAWSRQGVSEAFF; v_call: TRBV30; j_call: TRBJ1-1; d_call: TRBD1; cdr3_length: 13
cdr3_aa: CASSLERATYEQYF; v_call: TRBV5-6; j_call: TRBJ2-7; d_call: .; cdr3_length: 14
cdr3_aa: CASSLDSGGNTGELFF; v_call: TRBV5-1; j_call: TRBJ2-2; d_call: TRBD2; cdr3_length: 16
cdr3_aa: CASRSTSGGAEQYF; v_call: TRBV7-6; j_call: TRBJ2-7; d_call: TRBD2; cdr3_length: 14